This TCR beta chain derives from a study of blood T cell repertoires in COVID-19. This table comes from immunoSEQ multiplex PCR, and its TCRdb copy is limited to in-frame clones, with some not included. This sample has roughly 180,000 clones, with 79% found just once. V was clipped by 8 bases and J by 4 bases; unmatched bases: 16. The germline V gene encodes CDR1 SGHAT and CDR2 FQNNGV. The CDR3 spans 17 residues. The TCR originated in a woman between 55 and 75 years old with COVID-19, enrolled during active disease. Sequencing input: peripheral blood. The genes are TRBV11-2 and TRBJ2-5; TRBD2 matches at 10 bases. The CDR3 region is CASLPVSSGRRGETQYF. CDR3 nucleotides: TGTGCCAGCCTCCCGGTGAGTAGCGGGAGGAGGGGAGAGACCCAGTACTTC.